The 11 T cell receptor beta chains below were found in one sample sequenced in a study of T-cell memory formation after mild COVID-19. TCRdb passed the 5' RACE reads through MiXCR, listing each CDR3 protein once. The sample has 250,000 to 300,000 distinct CDR3 sequences, about 15% seen once. Material for sequencing was PBMCs or a T cell subset sorted from them (not recorded which). The receptors were sampled from a man aged 18 to 30 who had mild COVID-19 (a few samples of this study predate the infection). Cell type and time point are not known.

This clonotype was observed a few times. This sequence joins TRBV5-1 and TRBJ1-5, with D maybe TRBD1 (6 bases). CDR1 SGHRS and CDR2 YFSETQ come from the germline V gene. The CDR3 spans 15 residues. V lost 4 bases and J lost 2, with 13 bases in between. The CDR3 reads CASSAGAGGNQPQHF. The DNA for the CDR3 is TGCGCCAGCAGCGCCGGGGCAGGGGGCAATCAGCCCCAGCATTTT.

The V gene is TRBV15, the J gene TRBJ1-3; D gene unclear. V was pared by 4 bases and J by 4 bases, with 11 bases between. The CDR3 totals 14 residues. Germline-derived CDR1 and CDR2 are LNHNV and YYDKDF (reference sequence). The CDR3 DNA reads TGTGCCACCAGCAAGTTTAGGAACGGAAACACCATATATTTT. It specifies CATSKFRNGNTIYF.

Only a few counts were recorded for this clonotype. This rearrangement joins TRBV9 to TRBJ2-4; TRBD1 or TRBD2 may be the D gene (6 bases each). The CDR3 covers 15 residues. Germline loops: CDR1 SGDLS, CDR2 YYNGEE. V lost 3 bases, J lost 4 bases, and 14 bases lay in between. DNA for the CDR3: TGTGCCAGCAGCGCCCAGGGGAGGAAAAAAAACATTCAGTACTTC. It encodes CASSAQGRKKNIQYF.

The chain combines TRBV9 with TRBJ2-2; D call uncertain. Germline lookup yields CDR1 SGDLS and CDR2 YYNGEE. The V and J ends lost 0 bases and 2 bases respectively, with 11 bases between them. CDR3 length: 16 amino acids. The CDR3 region has the DNA TGTGCCAGCAGCGTAGAGCACTCCTCAAACACCGGGGAGCTGTTTTTT. This translates into CASSVEHSSNTGELFF.

The rearrangement uses TRBV6-5 and TRBJ1-2; 7 bases fit TRBD1. Germline V gives CDR1 MNHEY, CDR2 SVGAGI. This CDR3 comprises 15 residues. V lost 5 bases, J lost 1 base, and 7 bases stayed unmatched. The CDR3 DNA follows: TGTGCCAGCAGTCTCCGGGACAGACTTAACTATGGCTACACCTTC. Protein: CASSLRDRLNYGYTF.

A few counts support this clonotype. The chain uses TRBV11-1 and TRBJ1-6; D gene ambiguous. Trimming took off 5 bases at V and 8 bases at J, with 19 bases between the two ends. This CDR3 is built from 16 residues. CDR1 is SGHAT and CDR2 is FQDESV in the germline V gene (reference sequence). The DNA of the CDR3 is TGTGCCAGCAGCCAGCACTCAAGTACGGCCGATTCACCCCTCCACTTT. This translates into CASSQHSSTADSPLHF.

The rearrangement uses TRBV6-6 and TRBJ2-3; 7 bases align to TRBD2. Germline V gene data show CDR1 as MNHNY and CDR2 as SVGAGI (reference sequence). V lost 2 bases to trimming and J lost 2 bases; unmatched junction nucleotides: 7. The CDR3 sequence is 16 residues long. Here the CDR3 DNA reads TGTGCCAGCAGTTACGTAGCGGGCGGCATCACAGATACGCAGTATTTT. Translating gives CASSYVAGGITDTQYF.

The J gene is TRBJ2-7, the V gene TRBV12-3 or TRBV12-4; D might be TRBD1 (6 bases). The V gene lost 4 bases and the J gene lost 7 bases, with 14 bases spanning the gap. The CDR3 runs to 13 residues. The CDR3 DNA reads TGTGCCAGCAGTTGGGGGCTCCTGGGGGAGCAGTACTTC. This sequence encodes CASSWGLLGEQYF.

This chain uses TRBV4-3 with TRBJ2-1; TRBD1 agrees at 7 bases. V lost 0 bases and J lost 9; bases outside the gene matches: 14. Germline V CDR1 and CDR2: LGHNA, YSLEER. The CDR3 runs 17 residues. The CDR3 DNA is TGCGCCAGCAGCCAAGATCCCGGACAGGTATTCGTAGGTGAGCAGTTCTTC. Its translation: CASSQDPGQVFVGEQFF.

V and J are TRBV6-5 and TRBJ1-6; the D gene is possibly TRBD1 (5 bases). This CDR3 region has 17 residues. Germline values: CDR1 MNHEY, CDR2 SVGAGI. V was cut by 2 bases and J by 9 bases, with 20 bases left in between. The CDR3 sequence is CASSYRLGTHPGSPLHF. In DNA, the CDR3 is TGTGCCAGCAGTTACCGCCTCGGGACCCACCCGGGTTCACCCCTCCACTTT.

The chain combines TRBV10-3 with TRBJ2-1; 10 bases are shared with TRBD2. The CDR3 loop spans 15 amino acids. Trimming cost V 4 bases and J 9 bases; bases outside gene matches: 9. The germline V gene encodes CDR1 ENHRY and CDR2 SYGVKD. DNA of the CDR3: TGTGCCATCAGTGCCCCAAGCGGGGGGGTTGTTGAGCAGTTCTTC. Translation: CAISAPSGGVVEQFF.